The T cell receptor (beta chain) under discussion was sequenced for a study of vaccination and CD4 T cells after COVID-19. As for the study in general: Convalescent patients were SARS-CoV-2 positive by nasal swab PCR; about nine mild, one severe. The authors used overlapping spike peptides from SARS-CoV-2, HCoV-NL63, HCoV-OC43 and HCoV-229E to stimulate cells.

Study observations and caveats: Convalescent patient numbers were relatively low, with no early post-infection timepoints.

A note on this clonotype: The antigen is unknown.

In germline, CDR1 is SQVTM, CDR2 ANQGSEA. V lost 3 bases and J 1 base, leaving 9 bases between the germline ends. This CDR3 has 13 residues. Sample treatment: roughly ten-day PBMC culture with coronavirus spike peptide pools or control peptides (ViraFEST assay). Negative selection enriched CD4+ T cells from cultures at less than 11 days. The Oncomine TCR Beta short-read assay was applied to DNA of cultured CD4+ T cells. One entry per CDR3 protein results from TCRdb running MiXCR on the PCR reads. Found here are 10,000 to 14,000 distinct CDR3 sequences, about 65% of them singletons; the top ten hold 26%.

Sample: CD4+ T cells from blood, cultured in vitro, taken before SARS-CoV-2 vaccination. The V gene is TRBV29-1, the J gene TRBJ1-1; D is ambiguous. The receptor comes from a human donor who had recovered from COVID-19. In DNA form, the CDR3 reads TGCAGCGTTGATTTGTGGGGGAACACTGAAGCTTTCTTT. This sequence encodes CSVDLWGNTEAFF.